A single sample is the source of the 14 T cell receptor beta chains below, sequenced in a study of OX40 agonist ivuxolimab in advanced cancers. Library preparation was by the immunoSEQ multiplex PCR assay. TCRdb took this table from immuneACCESS and kept in-frame rearrangements with V and J called. Such tables lack part of the clones; where checked against another copy, unresolved V genes explain under half of the gap, and the rest is unexplained. For this sample there are 82,000 or so clones; approximately 85% appear just once. 2% to 3% of the sample is held by the ten biggest clonotypes. The specimen comprised CD4+ or CD8+ T cells sorted from blood, sampled in a trial of the OX40 agonist ivuxolimab. These receptors all come from an adult with an advanced solid tumor such as melanoma, head and neck, liver or kidney cancer.

The gene calls are TRBV28 and TRBJ1-2, with a tentative D call TRBD1 (5 bases). The germline gives CDR1 MDHEN, CDR2 SYDVKM. The CDR3 is made up of 15 amino acids. The ends were cut back, 5 bases at V and 5 bases at J, with 18 bases in the middle. The CDR3: CASSGGGGAGYGYTF. The CDR3 region has the DNA TGTGCCAGCAGTGGGGGGGGAGGTGCTGGGTATGGCTACACCTTC.

The J gene is TRBJ2-1, the V gene TRBV9; 10 nucleotides align to TRBD2. The CDR3 has 16 residues. Trimming cost V 2 bases and J 0 bases; bases outside gene matches: 2. Germline CDR1 reads SGDLS; CDR2 reads YYNGEE. CDR3 sequence: CASSVSGGSSYNEQFF. CDR3 DNA sequence: TGTGCCAGCAGCGTTAGCGGGGGGAGCTCCTACAATGAGCAGTTCTTC.

V is TRBV18 and J is TRBJ2-1, with 8 bases fitting TRBD1. The CDR3 spans 15 residues. The ends lost 3 bases at V and 3 bases at J; junction bases unmatched: 4. The germline gives CDR1 KGHSH, CDR2 LQKENI. CDR3 protein: CASSPVGQGYNEQFF. The CDR3 DNA follows: TGTGCCAGCTCACCCGTCGGACAGGGCTACAATGAGCAGTTCTTC.

The rearrangement links TRBV7-9 to TRBJ1-1; no clear D gene. From germline, CDR1 is SEHNR and CDR2 FQNEAQ (reference sequence). The V end was cut by 3 bases, the J end by 3 bases, with 8 bases between. The CDR3 runs 13 residues. This CDR3 is CASSFGRDTEAFF. The DNA of the CDR3 is TGTGCCAGCAGCTTCGGCCGGGACACTGAAGCTTTCTTT. Based on the CDR3 plus reference TRBV7-9 and TRBJ1-1, the full variable domain is DTGVSQNPRHKITKRGQNVTFRCDPISEHNRLYWYRQTLGQGPEFLTYFQNEAQLEKSRLLSDRFSAERPKGSFSTLEIQRTEQGDSAMYLCASSFGRDTEAFFGQGTRLTVV.

The CDR3 nucleotides read TGCGCCAGCAGCTATCGAAACAGGGATTTTGGTGCTGAAGCTTTCTTT. Translating gives CASSYRNRDFGAEAFF. The rearrangement uses TRBV5-1 and TRBJ1-1; D may be TRBD1 (6 bases). The germline V and J ends were trimmed by 3 bases and 6 bases, with 21 bases remaining between them. Germline-derived CDR1 and CDR2 are SGHRS and YFSETQ. The CDR3 loop spans 16 amino acids.

The chain has TRBV2 and TRBJ2-1; D is unclear. Germline-derived CDR1 and CDR2 are SNHLY and FYNNEI. CDR3 length: 15 amino acids. The V end was cut by 5 bases, the J end by 4 bases, with 15 bases between. This CDR3 reads CASSNLAPGYNEQFF. The CDR3 nucleotides read TGTGCCAGCAGTAATCTCGCCCCGGGTTACAATGAGCAGTTCTTC. Variable domain in full (rest from reference TRBV2 and TRBJ2-1): EPEVTQTPSHQVTQMGQEVILRCVPISNHLYFYWYRQILGQKVEFLVSFYNNEISEKSEIFDDQFSVERPDGSNFTLKIRSTKLEDSAMYFCASSNLAPGYNEQFFGPGTRLTVL.

J is TRBJ1-6 and V is TRBV30, with 12 bases aligning to TRBD1. The CDR3 runs 13 residues. The ends lost 4 bases at V and 10 bases at J; junction bases unmatched: 2. Germline CDR1 and CDR2: GTSNPN and SVGIG (reference sequence). The CDR3 sequence: CAWTGQGASPLHF. Written as DNA, the CDR3 is TGTGCCTGGACGGGACAGGGGGCCTCACCCCTCCACTTT.

This clone was detected only once. The chain uses TRBV5-4 and TRBJ2-3, with 8 bases that match TRBD2. The J segment lost 2 bases and the V segment lost 4 bases, leaving 6 bases of the junction unmatched. The length of the CDR3 is 15 residues. Germline values: CDR1 SGHNT, CDR2 YYREEE (reference sequence). CDR3 sequence reads: CASSPGGRPTDTQYF. DNA for the CDR3: TGTGCCAGCAGCCCGGGGGGGCGCCCCACAGATACGCAGTATTTT.

The rearrangement links TRBV5-5 to TRBJ2-7; D is perhaps TRBD1 or TRBD2 (5 bases each). This CDR3 is built from 14 residues. V was pared by 4 bases and J by 4 bases, with 15 bases between. Germline V CDR1 and CDR2: SGHKS, YYEKEE (reference sequence). The CDR3 region has the DNA TGTGCCAGCAGCGGGGGTGGAGGAGGATACGAGCAGTACTTC. Translated, it gives CASSGGGGGYEQYF.

This chain uses TRBV10-2 with TRBJ1-1; no firm D call. The CDR3 runs 16 residues. Between the trimmed V and J ends, which lost 6 bases and 0 bases, there was a span of 17 bases. The germline V gene encodes CDR1 WSHSY and CDR2 SAAADI. CDR3 sequence (DNA): TGCGCCAGCAGCCCCCGGGTCGACCCCATGAACACTGAAGCTTTCTTT. It is translated as CASSPRVDPMNTEAFF.

As to this clone: This likely reflects a read error, since a far larger clone is one base away. V is TRBV9 and J is TRBJ1-2; the match to TRBD1 covers 9 bases. Germline CDR1 reads SGDLS; CDR2 reads YYNGEE. The CDR3 length is 13 residues. Trimming removed 4 bases from V and 3 bases from J; junction bases left unmatched: 1. This CDR3 is CASSRDRDYGYTF. The CDR3, as DNA: TGTGCCAGCAGCCGGGACAGGGACTATGGCTACACCTTC. Supplemented by reference TRBV9 and TRBJ1-2, the full variable domain reads DSGVTQTPKHLITATGQRVTLRCSPRSGDLSVYWYQQSLDQGLQFLIQYYNGEERAKGNILERFSAQQFPDLHSELNLSSLELGDSALYFCASSRDRDYGYTFGSGTRLTVV.

CDR3: CASSPGQAGGPRETQYF. The CDR3 DNA reads TGTGCCAGCAGCCCCGGGCAAGCGGGGGGGCCGCGGGAGACCCAGTACTTC. V and J are TRBV13 and TRBJ2-5, with TRBD2 matching over 10 bases. The germline gives CDR1 PRHDT, CDR2 FYEKMQ (reference sequence). The CDR3 runs 17 residues. The ends lost 5 bases at V and 5 bases at J; junction bases unmatched: 14.

The rearrangement uses TRBV6-1 and TRBJ2-1, with D unresolved. The germline V and J ends were trimmed by 2 bases and 9 bases, with 5 bases remaining between them. Germline CDR1 reads MNHNS; CDR2 reads SASEGT. CDR3 length: 11 residues. The chain's CDR3 is CASSERVEQFF. DNA for the CDR3: TGTGCCAGCAGTGAAAGGGTTGAGCAGTTCTTC.

V is TRBV19 and J is TRBJ2-6; 12 bases are a match to TRBD1. The V and J ends lost 6 bases and 2 bases, in that order; junction bases with no gene match: 5. Germline V gives CDR1 LNHDA, CDR2 SQIVND (reference sequence). The CDR3 sequence is 17 residues long. Written as DNA, the CDR3 is TGTGCCAGTAGCACGGGACAGGGGGCTGCTGGGGCCAACGTCCTGACTTTC. The encoded protein is CASSTGQGAAGANVLTF.